The 8 T cell receptor beta chains listed next were all sequenced from one sample in a study of molecular identifiers for immune sequencing clone quantification (dated by TCRdb to the late 2010s). The library relied on PCR. Sequencing instrument: Illumina HiSeq 4000. TCRdb reprocessing: public reads trimmed at Q25 with fastp, clones called with MiXCR, in-frame beta chains kept. Rows merge per CDR3 protein into single entries with the most common DNA and genes. For this sample there are 600,000 to 650,000 distinct CDR3 sequences; 20% appear just once. 0.85% to 0.9% of the sample goes to the ten largest clones. Material: naive CD8+ T cells from blood, with Jurkat cell RNA spiked in. Read against the paper, the sample's cell subset or site label means: FACS-sorted CD8+CD4-CCR7+CD45RA+ naive T cells. All receptors derive from a human donor in good health. Some libraries in this study had Jurkat cell RNA spiked in.

As to this clonotype: A much larger clonotype is one base distant, so this may be a read error. The rearrangement uses TRBV4-3 and TRBJ1-1; D unresolved. CDR1 is LGHNA and CDR2 is YSLEER in the germline V gene. CDR3 length equals 15 residues. Trimming took 3 bases from V and 6 from J, leaving 17 bases between them. DNA for the CDR3: TGCGCCAGCAGCCACGATGGTTCGGGCTTGGCTGAAGCTTTCTTT. The encoded protein is CASSHDGSGLAEAFF.

For this clonotype: Possible read error: a much larger clone is one base away. CDR3 loop: CAGSKTGPGNTIYF. The CDR3 DNA is TGCGCCGGCAGCAAGACAGGGCCTGGAAACACCATATATTTT. V usage is TRBV5-1 and J usage is TRBJ1-3; 7 nucleotides agree with TRBD1. Germline V gene lookup returns CDR1 SGHRS and CDR2 YFSETQ. The CDR3 length is 14 residues. The full variable domain, completed using reference TRBV5-1 and TRBJ1-3, is KAGVTQTPRYLIKTRGQQVTLSCSPISGHRSVSWYQQTPGQGLQFLFEYFSETQRNKGNFPGRFSGRQFSNSRSEMNVSTLELGDSALYLCAGSKTGPGNTIYFGEGSWLTVV.

This clonotype was seen at least ten times. The junction differs from germline at one of its ends, possibly a read error. The V and J genes are TRBV4-1 and TRBJ2-5; D unclear. There are 12 residues in the CDR3. Germline CDR1 and CDR2: MGHRA and YSYEKL. The CDR3 coding sequence is TGTGCCAGCAGCTTATCCCAAGAGACCCAGTACTTC. The encoded protein is CASSLSQETQYF.

This clonotype was recorded at least ten times. The V and J genes are TRBV4-3 and TRBJ2-3, with TRBD1 identical over 7 bases. The CDR3 spans 16 residues. CDR1 is LGHNA and CDR2 is YSLEER in the germline V gene. Trimming at V came to 0 bases and at J to 3 bases, leaving 6 bases not matched to a gene. This chain's CDR3 is CASSQDPGTATDTQYF. For the CDR3, the DNA is TGCGCCAGCAGCCAAGATCCGGGGACAGCGACAGATACGCAGTATTTT.

This clonotype came up once. One base away lies a much larger clone, so this may be a sequencing read error. The V gene is TRBV13, the J gene TRBJ2-5; D gene uncertain. CDR1 is PRHDT and CDR2 is FYEKMQ in the germline V gene (reference sequence). The CDR3 runs to 14 residues. V lost 0 bases, J lost 5 bases, and 10 bases lay in between. CDR3 region: CASSLGPGSETQYF. The CDR3, as DNA: TGTGCCAGCAGCTTAGGTCCAGGAAGTGAGACCCAGTACTTC.

This clonotype was seen a handful of times. This chain joins TRBV2 and TRBJ2-5; 11 nucleotides line up with TRBD1. The CDR3 runs to 14 residues. Germline V lookup: CDR1 SNHLY, CDR2 FYNNEI. Trimming cost V 4 bases and J 3 bases; bases outside gene matches: 1. The CDR3 DNA follows: TGTGCCAGCAGTGGGGACAGGGGGGAAGAGACCCAGTACTTC. The encoded protein is CASSGDRGEETQYF.

The chain couples TRBV5-8 to TRBJ2-7, with a weak D call TRBD1 (5 bases). V was trimmed by 1 base and J by 2 bases, leaving 13 bases between them. This CDR3 contains 15 residues. Germline-derived CDR1 and CDR2 are SGHTS and YDEGEE. The CDR3 spells CASSLSGRATYEQYF. As DNA, the CDR3 is TGTGCCAGCAGCTTGAGTGGCAGGGCAACCTACGAGCAGTACTTC. Combining the CDR3 with reference TRBV5-8 and TRBJ2-7 gives the whole variable domain EAGVTQSPTHLIKTRGQQATLRCSPISGHTSVYWYQQALGLGLQFLLWYDEGEERNRGNFPPRFSGRQFPNYSSELNVNALELEDSALYLCASSLSGRATYEQYFGPGTRLTVT.

On this clonotype: A much larger clonotype is one base distant, so this may be a read error. The chain links TRBV5-6 to TRBJ1-2, with D perhaps TRBD1 (5 bases). The length of the CDR3 is 16 residues. The V gene's germline CDR1 is SGHDT and CDR2 YYEEEE. The CDR3: CASRLDFSDNARGYTF. The DNA of the CDR3 is TGTGCCAGCCGCTTGGACTTTTCGGACAATGCCCGTGGCTACACCTTC.